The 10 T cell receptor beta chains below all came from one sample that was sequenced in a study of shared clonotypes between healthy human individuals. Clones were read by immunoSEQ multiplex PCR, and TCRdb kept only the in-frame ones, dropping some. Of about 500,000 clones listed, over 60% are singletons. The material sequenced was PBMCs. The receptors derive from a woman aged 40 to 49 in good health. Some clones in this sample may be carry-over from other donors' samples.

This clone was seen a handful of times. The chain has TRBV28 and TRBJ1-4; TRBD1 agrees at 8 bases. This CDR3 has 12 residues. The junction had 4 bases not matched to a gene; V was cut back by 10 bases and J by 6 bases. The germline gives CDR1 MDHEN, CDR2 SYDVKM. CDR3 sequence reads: CATTTGDEKLFF. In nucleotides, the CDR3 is TGTGCCACTACGACAGGGGATGAAAAACTGTTTTTT.

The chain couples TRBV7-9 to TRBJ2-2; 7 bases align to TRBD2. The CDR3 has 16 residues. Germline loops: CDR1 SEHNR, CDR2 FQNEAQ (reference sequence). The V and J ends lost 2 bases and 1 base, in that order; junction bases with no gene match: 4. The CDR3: CASSLRGGRNTGELFF. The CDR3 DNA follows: TGTGCCAGCAGCTTAAGGGGCGGGAGGAACACCGGGGAGCTGTTTTTT.

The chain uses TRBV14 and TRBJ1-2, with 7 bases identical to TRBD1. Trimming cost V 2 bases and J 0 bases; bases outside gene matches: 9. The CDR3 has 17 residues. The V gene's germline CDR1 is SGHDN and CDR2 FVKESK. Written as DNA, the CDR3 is TGTGCCAGCAGCCAAAAAACAGGGGCGCTGTCTAACTATGGCTACACCTTC. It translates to CASSQKTGALSNYGYTF.

The CDR3 reads CASSLNTGAGELFF. DNA for the CDR3: TGCGCCAGCAGCTTGAATACAGGGGCCGGGGAGCTGTTTTTT. This chain links TRBV5-1 with TRBJ2-2, with 7 bases lining up with TRBD1. This CDR3 is 14 amino acids long. In germline, CDR1 is SGHRS, CDR2 YFSETQ. J lost 6 bases, V lost 1 base, and 3 bases had no gene match.

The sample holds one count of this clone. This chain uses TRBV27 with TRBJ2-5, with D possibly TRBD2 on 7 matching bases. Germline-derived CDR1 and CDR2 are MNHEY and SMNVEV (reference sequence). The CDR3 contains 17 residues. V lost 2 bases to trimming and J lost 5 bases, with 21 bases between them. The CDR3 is CASSLRWGGGKKETQYF. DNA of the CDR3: TGTGCCAGCAGTTTAAGGTGGGGAGGGGGTAAGAAGGAGACCCAGTACTTC.

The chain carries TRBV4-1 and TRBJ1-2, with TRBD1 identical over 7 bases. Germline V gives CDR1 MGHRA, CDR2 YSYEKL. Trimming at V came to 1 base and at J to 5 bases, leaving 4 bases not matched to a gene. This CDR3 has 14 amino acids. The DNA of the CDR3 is TGCGCCAGCAGCCAAGCGGACAGGACTTATGGCTACACCTTC. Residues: CASSQADRTYGYTF.

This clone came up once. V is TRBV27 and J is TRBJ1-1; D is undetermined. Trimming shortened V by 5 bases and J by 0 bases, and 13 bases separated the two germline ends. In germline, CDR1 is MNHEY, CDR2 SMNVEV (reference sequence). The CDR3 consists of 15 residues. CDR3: CASSPLLGVNTEAFF. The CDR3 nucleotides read TGTGCCAGCAGTCCCTTACTTGGCGTGAACACTGAAGCTTTCTTT.

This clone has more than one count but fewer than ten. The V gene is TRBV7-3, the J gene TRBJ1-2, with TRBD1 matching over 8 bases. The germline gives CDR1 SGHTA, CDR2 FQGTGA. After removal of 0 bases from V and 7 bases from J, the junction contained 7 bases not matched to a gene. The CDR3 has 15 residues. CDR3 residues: CASSLTSAGGSGYTF. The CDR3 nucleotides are TGTGCCAGCAGCTTAACCTCAGCAGGGGGCTCTGGCTACACCTTC.

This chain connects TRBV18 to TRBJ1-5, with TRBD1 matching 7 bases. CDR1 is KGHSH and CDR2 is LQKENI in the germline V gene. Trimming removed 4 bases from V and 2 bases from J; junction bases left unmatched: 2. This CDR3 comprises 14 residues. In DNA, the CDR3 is TGTGCCAGCTCACGAGGACAGGGCAATCAGCCCCAGCATTTT. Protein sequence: CASSRGQGNQPQHF.

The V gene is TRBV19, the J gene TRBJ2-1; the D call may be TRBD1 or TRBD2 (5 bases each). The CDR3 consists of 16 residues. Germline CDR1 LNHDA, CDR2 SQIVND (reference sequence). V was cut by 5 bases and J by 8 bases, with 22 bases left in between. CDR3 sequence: CASSAVRGGRGDEQFF. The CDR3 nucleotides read TGTGCCAGTAGTGCCGTTAGGGGCGGGCGAGGGGATGAGCAGTTCTTC. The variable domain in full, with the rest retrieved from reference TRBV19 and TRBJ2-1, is DGGITQSPKYLFRKEGQNVTLSCEQNLNHDAMYWYRQDPGQGLRLIYYSQIVNDFQKGDIAEGYSVSREKKESFPLTVTSAQKNPTAFYLCASSAVRGGRGDEQFFGPGTRLTVL.